The clone carrying this TCR beta chain was seen a few times. Its antigen remains unknown. CD4+ cells of the naive, central memory, regulatory and stem cell-like memory types were sorted via CD45RO/CCR7/CD25/CD127/CD95/CD27. The data derive from a study of beta chain features in type 1 diabetes. Study summary: Age, gender and cell yields were alike across patients and healthy donors. Study-wide findings and caveats: In the patient group, naive, central memory and Treg TCRB repertoires seemed more alike than in the healthy donor group.

Expressed TCRB transcripts were sequenced, since all the RNA that had been isolated was reverse transcribed. Clones were read by immunoSEQ multiplex PCR, and TCRdb kept only the in-frame ones, dropping some. The table has 600,000 to 650,000 clones, 15% to 18% seen once; the top ten hold approximately 0.087%. With 6 bases clipped from V and 4 bases from J, the junction kept 2 bases outside the gene matches. CDR1 and CDR2 from the germline V gene are MDHEN and SYDVKM. This CDR3 has 13 residues. This receptor was obtained from a man between 18 and 35 years old in good health. The source material was naive CD4+ T cells from blood. The rearrangement joins TRBV28 to TRBJ1-5; 8 nucleotides align to TRBD1. This chain's CDR3 is CASRWTGNQPQHF. In nucleotides, the CDR3 is TGTGCCAGCAGATGGACAGGGAATCAGCCCCAGCATTTT.